The present T cell receptor beta chain was sequenced within a study of T cell responses to AZD1222 COVID-19 vaccine. The germline V and J ends were trimmed by 7 bases and 2 bases, with 11 bases remaining between them. This CDR3 spans 13 amino acids. CDR1 and CDR2 (germline): LNHDA, SQIVND (reference sequence). Produced via immunoSEQ multiplex PCR; TCRdb's table is partial and in-frame only. The sample lists 120,000 to 150,000 clones; around 90% were seen once. The clonotype was recovered from an adult in good health. The sequencing here drew on peripheral blood, taken on day 0 of AZD1222 vaccination. This chain uses TRBV19 with TRBJ1-1; D not resolved. In DNA form, the CDR3 reads TGTGCCAGTAATGTAGGGCCAAACACTGAAGCTTTCTTT. Translation: CASNVGPNTEAFF.